These 31 T cell receptor beta chains share one sample of origin, sequenced in a study of T cell responses to AZD1222 COVID-19 vaccine. Measured with immunoSEQ multiplex PCR; TCRdb has only the in-frame clones, and not every one. The sample has 110,000 to 150,000 clones, approximately 90% seen once. Specimen: peripheral blood, collected on day 0 of AZD1222 vaccination. These receptors all come from an adult in good health.

The V call is TRBV19, the J call TRBJ2-1; weak D call: TRBD1 (8 bases). V was shortened by 5 bases and J by 9 bases, with 23 bases between the two germline ends. From germline, CDR1 is LNHDA and CDR2 SQIVND (reference sequence). This CDR3 is 16 amino acids long. CDR3 bases: TGTGCCAGTAGTTCCCCCGGACAGGGCTCTAGCGGTGAGCAGTTCTTC. Translation: CASSSPGQGSSGEQFF. Variable domain in full (rest from reference TRBV19 and TRBJ2-1): DGGITQSPKYLFRKEGQNVTLSCEQNLNHDAMYWYRQDPGQGLRLIYYSQIVNDFQKGDIAEGYSVSREKKESFPLTVTSAQKNPTAFYLCASSSPGQGSSGEQFFGPGTRLTVL.

This chain joins TRBV19 and TRBJ2-2, with 8 bases that match TRBD2. The length of the CDR3 is 14 residues. In germline, CDR1 is LNHDA, CDR2 SQIVND (reference sequence). Losses at the gene ends were 9 bases for V and 5 bases for J; bases not matched to a gene: 8. The CDR3 coding sequence is TGTGCCAGCGGGAGGGACGGTGTGACCGGGGAGCTGTTTTTT. Its protein product is CASGRDGVTGELFF.

The chain carries TRBV19 and TRBJ2-7; D might be TRBD1 (5 bases). This CDR3 region has 14 residues. Germline V gene data show CDR1 as LNHDA and CDR2 as SQIVND (reference sequence). V lost 9 bases, J lost 0 bases, and 15 bases lay in between. In nucleotides, the CDR3 is TGTGCCAGGGACCCGGACATACGCTCCTACGAGCAGTACTTC. Amino acids: CARDPDIRSYEQYF.

V gene TRBV7-2 combines with J gene TRBJ2-7; D remains unclear. The CDR3 is made up of 15 amino acids. V dropped 1 base and J dropped 0 bases, with 10 bases sitting between them. Germline loops: CDR1 SGHTA, CDR2 FQGNSA. The CDR3, as DNA: TGTGCCAGCAGCTTAGGACTCGGTAACTCCTACGAGCAGTACTTC. Its protein is CASSLGLGNSYEQYF.

A single count supports this clone. The V call is TRBV5-4, the J call TRBJ2-2; a possible D gene is TRBD2 (5 bases). This CDR3 spans 16 amino acids. Deletions cut 7 bases from V and 5 bases from J, with 21 bases between. The germline CDR1 and CDR2 sequences are SGHNT and YYREEE (reference sequence). CDR3 bases: TGTGCCAGCGGCCGGGGTTTAGGCCAAGAGACCGGGGAGCTGTTTTTT. Protein: CASGRGLGQETGELFF.

The chain has TRBV4-3 and TRBJ1-4, with D perhaps matching TRBD1 (5 bases). V shed 0 bases and J shed 5 bases, with 13 bases lying between them. The CDR3 length is 16 residues. Germline V gene data show CDR1 as LGHNA and CDR2 as YSLEER. For the CDR3, the DNA is TGCGCCAGCAGCCAAGATGGGACCCGCCTAAATGAAAAACTGTTTTTT. This sequence encodes CASSQDGTRLNEKLFF.

The chain combines TRBV9 with TRBJ1-4; 8 positions match TRBD1. Trimming removed 3 bases from V and 8 bases from J; junction bases left unmatched: 6. The V gene's germline CDR1 is SGDLS and CDR2 YYNGEE. The CDR3 runs to 14 residues. CDR3 in DNA: TGTGCCAGCAGCGCCGGGACAGGTTCCGAAAAACTGTTTTTT. This encodes CASSAGTGSEKLFF.

This clone was seen only a few times. This chain uses TRBV18 with TRBJ1-5; D may be TRBD1 (5 bases). This CDR3 has 17 residues. With 3 bases removed from V and 4 bases from J, the gap between germline ends came to 19 bases. Germline assignment: CDR1 KGHSH and CDR2 LQKENI. The CDR3 is CASSPTQIGTGNQPQHF. In DNA, the CDR3 is TGTGCCAGCTCACCTACTCAAATCGGGACGGGGAATCAGCCCCAGCATTTT.

V gene TRBV4-1 combines with J gene TRBJ1-4; 9 positions match TRBD1. CDR3 size: 17 residues. V dropped 2 bases and J dropped 6; count of bases not matched to a gene: 10. Per the germline V gene, CDR1 is MGHRA and CDR2 is YSYEKL. CDR3 amino acids: CASSQIRHRDRDEKLFF. The CDR3 DNA reads TGCGCCAGCAGCCAAATCCGCCACCGGGACAGGGATGAAAAACTGTTTTTT.

J is TRBJ2-3 and V is TRBV27; TRBD1 agrees at 10 bases. The CDR3 consists of 14 residues. The germline CDR1 and CDR2 sequences are MNHEY and SMNVEV (reference sequence). The trim removed 5 bases at V and 6 bases at J, leaving 5 bases unmatched. The CDR3 reads CASSAGQGTDTQYF. CDR3 sequence (DNA): TGTGCCAGCAGTGCGGGACAGGGGACCGATACGCAGTATTTT.

The chain employs TRBV19 and TRBJ2-2; D is uncertain. Trimming pared 3 bases from V and 4 bases from J, leaving 3 bases between. The CDR3 covers 12 residues. The germline CDR1 and CDR2 sequences are LNHDA and SQIVND (reference sequence). In DNA, the CDR3 is TGTGCCAGTAGTATCATCACCGGGGAGCTGTTTTTT. Translation: CASSIITGELFF.

The gene calls are TRBV2 and TRBJ1-5; TRBD1 might be the D (5 bases). The germline gives CDR1 SNHLY, CDR2 FYNNEI. V was shortened by 6 bases and J by 5 bases, with 11 bases between the two germline ends. This CDR3 has 13 amino acids. The CDR3 sequence is CASRGLRDQPQHF. For the CDR3, the DNA is TGTGCCAGCAGGGGGCTCAGAGATCAGCCCCAGCATTTT.

V usage is TRBV19 and J usage is TRBJ2-3; 9 positions agree with TRBD1. Germline-derived CDR1 and CDR2 are LNHDA and SQIVND (reference sequence). V shed 6 bases and J 6 bases; nucleotides not matched to a gene: 7. The CDR3 sequence is 14 residues long. The CDR3 region has the DNA TGTGCCAGTAGCAAAGGACAGGGGAGGGATACGCAGTATTTT. It yields the protein CASSKGQGRDTQYF.

The V call is TRBV7-9, the J call TRBJ1-1, with no clear D. Trimming stripped 5 bases from V and 0 bases from J, with 13 bases between. Per the germline V gene, CDR1 is SEHNR and CDR2 is FQNEAQ (reference sequence). The length of the CDR3 is 15 residues. CDR3 in amino acids: CASSVSAGVNTEAFF. The CDR3 DNA sequence: TGTGCCAGCAGCGTAAGCGCGGGAGTGAACACTGAAGCTTTCTTT.

The J gene is TRBJ2-7, the V gene TRBV15; D may be TRBD2 (5 bases). The CDR3 totals 16 residues. V was clipped by 1 base and J by 0 bases, with 13 bases between them. Germline assignment: CDR1 LNHNV and CDR2 YYDKDF (reference sequence). The CDR3 DNA reads TGTGCCACCAGCAGAGCCAGACTGGGGAGCTCCTACGAGCAGTACTTC. Amino acid sequence: CATSRARLGSSYEQYF. Supplemented by reference TRBV15 and TRBJ2-7, the full variable domain reads DAMVIQNPRYQVTQFGKPVTLSCSQTLNHNVMYWYQQKSSQAPKLLFHYYDKDFNNEADTPDNFQSRRPNTSFCFLDIRSPGLGDTAMYLCATSRARLGSSYEQYFGPGTRLTVT.

The V and J genes are TRBV6-4 and TRBJ2-1; D gene ambiguous. Per the germline V gene, CDR1 is MRHNA and CDR2 is SNTAGT. V was trimmed by 7 bases and J by 6 bases, leaving 13 bases between them. This CDR3 has 13 amino acids. CDR3: CASKGGPRNEQFF. CDR3 nucleotide sequence: TGTGCCAGCAAGGGCGGCCCCCGCAATGAGCAGTTCTTC.

The chain combines TRBV25-1 with TRBJ1-1; D gene uncertain. V lost 4 bases and J 6 bases, leaving 3 bases between the germline ends. Germline loops: CDR1 MGHDK, CDR2 SYGVNS. The CDR3 is 10 residues long. In DNA form, the CDR3 reads TGTGCCAGCAGTGGAGCTGAAGCTTTCTTT. Amino acid sequence: CASSGAEAFF.

The genes are TRBV5-1 and TRBJ1-2, with TRBD1 as a possible D gene (5 bases). Trimming left V 4 bases short and J 4 bases short, with 11 bases between. This CDR3 has 13 amino acids. From germline, CDR1 is SGHRS and CDR2 YFSETQ. CDR3 in amino acids: CASSASGFYGYTF. In DNA form, the CDR3 reads TGCGCCAGCAGCGCATCAGGGTTCTATGGCTACACCTTC.

This sequence joins TRBV25-1 and TRBJ2-1; 11 positions match TRBD1. The junction had 9 bases not matched to a gene; V was cut back by 4 bases and J by 4 bases. Germline V gives CDR1 MGHDK, CDR2 SYGVNS. This CDR3 comprises 17 residues. The CDR3 sequence is CASSGNRTGGWYNEQFF. The DNA for the CDR3 is TGTGCCAGCAGTGGAAACCGGACAGGGGGCTGGTACAATGAGCAGTTCTTC.

This clone was detected only once. This chain uses TRBV10-2 with TRBJ2-1, with D unclear. CDR1 is WSHSY and CDR2 is SAAADI in the germline V gene. The CDR3 contains 14 residues. Trimming took 11 bases from V and 0 from J, leaving 14 bases between them. CDR3 in DNA: TGCGCCTGCCTGGAACCCAGCTCCTACAATGAGCAGTTCTTC. Translation: CACLEPSSYNEQFF.

The chain has TRBV27 and TRBJ2-7; D tentatively reads TRBD1 or TRBD2 (5 bases each). The V end lost 8 bases, the J end lost 7 bases, and 15 bases lay between the germline ends. Germline CDR1 MNHEY, CDR2 SMNVEV (reference sequence). This CDR3 has 12 amino acids. CDR3 DNA: TGTGCCAGCGGGCCGGGACGTCGGGAGCAGTACTTC. Translation: CASGPGRREQYF.

In its sample, this clone was seen once. The chain couples TRBV12-1 to TRBJ2-2; no DNA check was done on the table's D call, TRBD1. TRBV12-1 is deemed a pseudogene. The CDR3 is made up of 18 amino acids. This CDR3 reads CASSFALIRGTNTGELFF. The CDR3 nucleotides read TGTGCCAGCAGCTTTGCGTTGATTAGGGGGACGAACACCGGGGAGCTGTTTTTT.

J is TRBJ2-7 and V is TRBV12-3 or TRBV12-4, with TRBD2 as a possible D gene (5 bases). This CDR3 contains 11 residues. V lost 10 bases and J lost 6, with 13 bases in between. Written as DNA, the CDR3 is TGTGCCACGGGATCTTGGACCGAGCAGTACTTC. This encodes CATGSWTEQYF.

V gene TRBV6-5 combines with J gene TRBJ1-1; no clear D. CDR3 length equals 13 residues. Looked up from germline, CDR1 is MNHEY and CDR2 is SVGAGI. V lost 7 bases, J lost 5 bases, and 14 bases lay in between. The CDR3 loop is CASIPTWGTEAFF. The CDR3 coding sequence is TGTGCCAGCATCCCGACTTGGGGAACTGAAGCTTTCTTT.

This clone was seen just once. The rearrangement uses TRBV24-1 and TRBJ1-3; 8 bases align to TRBD1. Germline trimming cut 6 bases from V and 8 bases from J; bases unmatched to any gene: 5. This CDR3 has 13 residues. Germline V gives CDR1 KGHDR, CDR2 SFDVKD. The CDR3 loop reads CATSSDREDTIYF. As DNA, the CDR3 is TGTGCCACCAGTTCGGACAGGGAAGACACCATATATTTT.

CDR3 in DNA: TGTGCCAGCAGCCGAGTCTCCGGGACAGGGAGTTCACCCCTCCACTTT. It translates to CASSRVSGTGSSPLHF. The rearrangement uses TRBV14 and TRBJ1-6, with 9 bases aligning to TRBD1. V shed 4 bases, J shed 9 bases, and the junction held 10 bases outside the gene matches. CDR3 length equals 16 residues. Germline V gene sequence: CDR1 SGHDN, CDR2 FVKESK.

This clone was seen a handful of times. The V call is TRBV6-2 or TRBV6-3, the J call TRBJ1-1; D unresolved. CDR1 MNHEY and CDR2 SVGEGT come from the germline V gene. Trimming stripped 2 bases from V and 1 base from J, with 5 bases between. The CDR3 spans 13 residues. In nucleotides, the CDR3 is TGTGCCAGCAGTTACGGGCAGAACACTGAAGCTTTCTTT. Translating gives CASSYGQNTEAFF.

This clone was observed a few times. The rearrangement links TRBV11-2 to TRBJ2-7; no firm D call. Germline values: CDR1 SGHAT, CDR2 FQNNGV. CDR3 size: 12 residues. The V and J ends lost 5 bases and 7 bases respectively, with 12 bases between them. In DNA, the CDR3 is TGTGCCAGCAGCCAAACCGCGTTGGAGCAGTACTTC. Amino acid sequence: CASSQTALEQYF.

This clone was detected only once. The V call is TRBV3-1 (or the pseudogene TRBV3-2), the J call TRBJ2-1; TRBD2 agrees at 7 bases. Germline assignment: CDR1 LGHDT and CDR2 YNNKEL (reference sequence). The CDR3 loop spans 13 amino acids. Trimming removed 3 bases from V and 7 bases from J; junction bases left unmatched: 3. Here the CDR3 DNA reads TGTGCCAGCAGCCAGCTAGCGGCGAATGAGCAGTTCTTC. Amino acid sequence: CASSQLAANEQFF.

The chain carries TRBV27 and TRBJ1-2, with D uncertain. The V end lost 2 bases, the J end lost 2 bases, and 6 bases lay between the germline ends. Germline V lookup: CDR1 MNHEY, CDR2 SMNVEV (reference sequence). The CDR3 totals 13 residues. In DNA form, the CDR3 reads TGTGCCAGCAGTTTAAACCCGAACTATGGCTACACCTTC. It specifies CASSLNPNYGYTF.

This sequence joins TRBV29-1 and TRBJ2-7, with 12 nucleotides matching TRBD2. The CDR3 length is 15 residues. CDR1 and CDR2 from the germline V gene are SQVTM and ANQGSEA. V shed 8 bases and J 1 base; nucleotides not matched to a gene: 9. The CDR3 DNA follows: TGCAGCATCTCGTCCGGGACTAGCGGGTCCTACGAGCAGTACTTC. It translates to CSISSGTSGSYEQYF.